Shown below are 27 T cell receptor beta chains from a single sample sequenced in a study of OX40 agonist ivuxolimab in advanced cancers. Generated by immunoSEQ multiplex PCR, the TCRdb table keeps only in-frame clones and is missing some. The table includes tens of thousands of clones, roughly 89% detected once. The specimen was CD4+ or CD8+ T cells sorted from blood, collected in a trial of the OX40 agonist ivuxolimab. All receptors come from an adult with an advanced solid tumor such as melanoma, head and neck, liver or kidney cancer.

This chain uses TRBV2 with TRBJ1-5, with a possible D match to TRBD1 (6 bases). Germline V gene sequence: CDR1 SNHLY, CDR2 FYNNEI. This CDR3 region has 16 residues. V was shortened by 6 bases and J by 0 bases, with 15 bases between the two germline ends. As DNA, the CDR3 is TGTGCCAGCAGAGGTGGACAGCTGTATAGCAATCAGCCCCAGCATTTT. Amino acids: CASRGGQLYSNQPQHF.

This clone appeared a single time. The V gene is TRBV7-3, the J gene TRBJ1-2; weak D call: TRBD1 (5 bases). This CDR3 is built from 13 residues. Germline V gives CDR1 SGHTA, CDR2 FQGTGA. Trimming cost V 0 bases and J 8 bases, with 10 bases left between them. CDR3 sequence (DNA): TGTGCCAGCAGCTTAACAAGTGGGGGAGGCTACACCTTC. Residues: CASSLTSGGGYTF. The whole variable domain, filled in from reference TRBV7-3 and TRBJ1-2, reads GAGVSQTPSNKVTEKGKYVELRCDPISGHTALYWYRQSLGQGPEFLIYFQGTGAADDSGLPNDRFFAVRPEGSVSTLKIQRTERGDSAVYLCASSLTSGGGYTFGSGTRLTVV.

This chain connects TRBV19 to TRBJ2-2; 15 nucleotides agree with TRBD2. The germline gives CDR1 LNHDA, CDR2 SQIVND (reference sequence). CDR3 length: 18 amino acids. Unmatched junction bases numbered 8, after V lost 5 bases and J lost 4 bases. CDR3 nucleotides: TGTGCCAGTAGTCCCGGGACTAGCGGGGGGCGTATCACCGGGGAGCTGTTTTTT. This codes for CASSPGTSGGRITGELFF.

CDR3 protein: CASSVDWVIAEQFF. CDR3 nucleotides: TGTGCCAGCAGCGTTGATTGGGTAATCGCTGAGCAGTTCTTC. The gene calls are TRBV9 and TRBJ2-1, with D unresolved. V lost 2 bases to trimming and J lost 9 bases, with 15 bases between them. Looked up from germline, CDR1 is SGDLS and CDR2 is YYNGEE. This CDR3 is built from 14 residues.

The V call is TRBV7-8, the J call TRBJ1-3; D unresolved. This CDR3 region has 13 residues. Trimming left V 2 bases short and J 4 bases short, with 6 bases between. Germline V gene lookup returns CDR1 SGHVS and CDR2 FQNEAQ. The CDR3 DNA sequence: TGTGCCAGCAGCTTATTACAGGGAAACACCATATATTTT. This codes for CASSLLQGNTIYF.

This chain joins TRBV5-1 and TRBJ2-5; no firm D call. V lost 0 bases and J 8 bases, leaving 14 bases between the germline ends. The germline V gene has CDR1 SGHRS and CDR2 YFSETQ. The CDR3 covers 14 residues. In DNA, the CDR3 is TGCGCCAGCAGCTTGGGAAGCCTCCGTGAAACCCAGTACTTC. It codes for CASSLGSLRETQYF.

The chain combines TRBV27 with TRBJ2-2; TRBD1 aligns across 8 bases. V lost 8 bases to trimming and J lost 7 bases; unmatched junction nucleotides: 3. The CDR3 is 12 amino acids. From germline, CDR1 is MNHEY and CDR2 SMNVEV (reference sequence). The CDR3 DNA reads TGTGCCAGCGGACAGGGCGGCGGGGAGCTGTTTTTT. Translation: CASGQGGGELFF.

The V call is TRBV4-2, the J call TRBJ1-3; 10 nucleotides align to TRBD1. The length of the CDR3 is 17 residues. Losses at the gene ends were 4 bases for V and 0 bases for J; bases not matched to a gene: 6. CDR1 and CDR2 (germline): LGHNA, YNFKEQ. The CDR3 reads CASSLWTGGGSGNTIYF. The CDR3 coding sequence is TGTGCCAGCAGCCTTTGGACAGGGGGAGGCTCTGGAAACACCATATATTTT.

The genes are TRBV5-1 and TRBJ1-4; 7 bases line up with TRBD1. From germline, CDR1 is SGHRS and CDR2 YFSETQ. The CDR3 extends over 16 amino acids. Unmatched junction bases numbered 7, after V lost 1 base and J lost 4 bases. CDR3 sequence (DNA): TGCGCCAGCAGCTTGACGACAGGGCTGGGTAATGAAAAACTGTTTTTT. Protein: CASSLTTGLGNEKLFF.

CDR3 nucleotides: TGTGCCAGCAGTTTGACAGGGTACTATGGCTACACCTTC. Amino acids: CASSLTGYYGYTF. The chain is built from TRBV6-6 and TRBJ1-2; 7 positions match TRBD1. The CDR3 consists of 13 residues. CDR1 MNHNY and CDR2 SVGAGI come from the germline V gene (reference sequence). Germline trimming cut 4 bases from V and 3 bases from J; bases unmatched to any gene: 2.

The V and J genes are TRBV15 and TRBJ2-5; D is perhaps TRBD2 (6 bases). The CDR3 is 16 residues long. The V and J ends lost 5 bases and 7 bases respectively, with 23 bases between them. The germline V gene encodes CDR1 LNHNV and CDR2 YYDKDF (reference sequence). CDR3 nucleotide sequence: TGTGCCACCAGCGCTTCTTTTTCGGGGGATAGGGGGACCCAGTACTTC. It yields the protein CATSASFSGDRGTQYF.

This chain uses TRBV5-1 with TRBJ1-1; the D gene is possibly TRBD1 (6 bases). The ends were cut back, 3 bases at V and 0 bases at J, with 9 bases in the middle. This CDR3 has 14 amino acids. The germline V gene encodes CDR1 SGHRS and CDR2 YFSETQ. The CDR3, as DNA: TGCGCCAGCAGCTACAGGGACATGAACACTGAAGCTTTCTTT. This codes for CASSYRDMNTEAFF.

V and J are TRBV27 and TRBJ2-7; D gene uncertain. Germline V gene sequence: CDR1 MNHEY, CDR2 SMNVEV (reference sequence). The CDR3 totals 12 residues. Trimming pared 5 bases from V and 6 bases from J, leaving 11 bases between. CDR3 bases: TGTGCCAGCAGTCCCTCTCTAGGCGAGCAGTACTTC. Translation gives CASSPSLGEQYF.

The chain carries TRBV19 and TRBJ2-7; D may be TRBD1 (5 bases). Germline CDR1 and CDR2: LNHDA and SQIVND (reference sequence). Between the trimmed V and J ends, which lost 8 bases and 1 base, there was a span of 15 bases. This CDR3 has 14 amino acids. The CDR3 here is CASRPERQSYEQYF. DNA for the CDR3: TGTGCCAGTCGGCCGGAGAGACAGTCCTACGAGCAGTACTTC.

This chain joins TRBV6-5 and TRBJ1-2; D may be TRBD1 (5 bases). V lost 5 bases to trimming and J lost 6 bases, with 16 bases between them. CDR1 MNHEY and CDR2 SVGAGI come from the germline V gene. The CDR3 consists of 14 residues. The CDR3 DNA follows: TGTGCCAGCAGTGTTCCACAGGAGGGCCATGGCTACACCTTC. Amino acid sequence: CASSVPQEGHGYTF.

V usage is TRBV28 and J usage is TRBJ2-7, with a tentative D call TRBD1 (5 bases). V gave up 6 bases and J gave up 5 bases, with 11 bases separating them. The CDR3 totals 12 residues. CDR1 MDHEN and CDR2 SYDVKM come from the germline V gene. CDR3 sequence: CASSILGDEQYF. In DNA, the CDR3 is TGTGCCAGCAGCATCTTAGGGGACGAGCAGTACTTC.

This chain joins TRBV6-5 and TRBJ2-7, with D perhaps TRBD2 (6 bases). The CDR3 length is 15 residues. Trimming took 7 bases from V and 3 from J, leaving 19 bases between them. Germline loops: CDR1 MNHEY, CDR2 SVGAGI. Here the CDR3 reads CASTPGRISFYEQYF. In DNA form, the CDR3 reads TGTGCCAGCACTCCCGGGAGAATAAGTTTCTACGAGCAGTACTTC.

V gene TRBV28 combines with J gene TRBJ1-1, with D perhaps TRBD1 (6 bases). Trimming stripped 5 bases from V and 3 bases from J, with 10 bases between. Germline loops: CDR1 MDHEN, CDR2 SYDVKM. This CDR3 has 13 amino acids. CDR3 DNA: TGTGCCAGCAGTCCAGGGGCCCACACTGAAGCTTTCTTT. It codes for CASSPGAHTEAFF.

J is TRBJ1-6 and V is TRBV9, with D uncertain. V was trimmed by 0 bases and J by 9 bases, leaving 13 bases between them. Looked up from germline, CDR1 is SGDLS and CDR2 is YYNGEE. This CDR3 has 15 residues. The CDR3 reads CASSVATRVGSPLHF. The DNA for the CDR3 is TGTGCCAGCAGCGTAGCTACGAGGGTTGGTTCACCCCTCCACTTT.

The chain uses TRBV19 and TRBJ2-1; a possible D gene is TRBD1 (6 bases). Germline CDR1 is LNHDA and CDR2 is SQIVND (reference sequence). The CDR3 contains 15 residues. The V and J ends lost 3 bases and 1 base respectively, with 10 bases between them. CDR3 DNA: TGTGCCAGTAGTATCCTAGGACAGTCCTACAATGAGCAGTTCTTC. Its translation: CASSILGQSYNEQFF.

V usage is TRBV6-1 and J usage is TRBJ1-6; D gene unclear. Germline V gives CDR1 MNHNS, CDR2 SASEGT. There are 12 residues in the CDR3. The ends were cut back, 7 bases at V and 10 bases at J, with 11 bases in the middle. The CDR3 DNA sequence: TGTGCCAGCAACGGCGCGGGATCACCCCTCCACTTT. Its protein product is CASNGAGSPLHF.

The chain is built from TRBV6-5 and TRBJ1-2, with D unclear. The CDR3 is 12 amino acids. Germline V gene sequence: CDR1 MNHEY, CDR2 SVGAGI. Trimming shortened V by 4 bases and J by 2 bases, and 5 bases separated the two germline ends. CDR3 sequence reads: CASSFGNYGYTF. DNA for the CDR3: TGTGCCAGCAGTTTCGGGAACTATGGCTACACCTTC.

This clone has a handful of counts. This chain uses TRBV19 with TRBJ2-7; a possible D gene is TRBD1 (6 bases). CDR3 length equals 12 residues. The ends were cut back, 9 bases at V and 2 bases at J, with 11 bases in the middle. In germline, CDR1 is LNHDA, CDR2 SQIVND (reference sequence). DNA for the CDR3: TGTGCCAGCCGCGGACAGCCCTACGAGCAGTACTTC. Encoded protein: CASRGQPYEQYF.

This sequence joins TRBV13 and TRBJ2-7; 7 bases match TRBD1. J gave up 7 bases and V 4 bases, and 4 bases lay outside the gene matches. CDR1 and CDR2 from the germline V gene are PRHDT and FYEKMQ (reference sequence). This CDR3 has 12 amino acids. The CDR3 sequence is CASSYRGAEQYF. Here the CDR3 DNA reads TGTGCCAGCAGCTACAGGGGTGCGGAGCAGTACTTC.

The V call is TRBV7-3, the J call TRBJ2-5; D gene ambiguous. Germline CDR1 and CDR2: SGHTA and FQGTGA. Trimming pared 5 bases from V and 5 bases from J, leaving 15 bases between. There are 14 residues in the CDR3. Here the CDR3 DNA reads TGTGCCAGCAGCCCCAATCCCCCCCCGGAGACCCAGTACTTC. Translating gives CASSPNPPPETQYF.

V and J are TRBV6-6 and TRBJ1-4; D is possibly TRBD1 (5 bases). V was pared by 2 bases and J by 8 bases, with 18 bases between. CDR3 length equals 16 residues. CDR1 is MNHNY, CDR2 SVGAGI, per germline (reference sequence). The CDR3 sequence is CASSYRGPNVGEKLFF. The DNA of the CDR3 is TGTGCCAGCAGTTACCGGGGCCCAAACGTAGGGGAAAAACTGTTTTTT.

The chain employs TRBV5-1 and TRBJ1-2; TRBD1 matches 8 bases. Germline V gene data show CDR1 as SGHRS and CDR2 as YFSETQ. V shed 0 bases and J 4 bases; nucleotides not matched to a gene: 5. The CDR3 consists of 15 residues. CDR3 DNA: TGCGCCAGCAGCTTGGAAAGTACAGGGGGCTATGGCTACACCTTC. Its translation: CASSLESTGGYGYTF.